This T cell receptor beta chain was sequenced during a study of blood T cell repertoires in COVID-19. Turning to the study itself: T cells, B-cell-depleted T cells, or PBMCs provided the cDNA or gDNA that served as material.

The repertoire was sequenced with immunoSEQ multiplex PCR; TCRdb's copy has only in-frame clones and lacks some. The table shows approximately 500,000 clones, with less than 90% occurring only once. There are 11 residues in the CDR3. Germline V gene lookup returns CDR1 MNHEY and CDR2 SVGAGI. V dropped 10 bases and J dropped 5 bases, with 8 bases sitting between them. The source is a woman in her 50s with COVID-19, enrolled during active disease. The source material was peripheral blood. The chain uses TRBV6-5 and TRBJ2-2; D unclear. CDR3 in DNA: TGTGCCACCAAACGGACCGGGGAGCTGTTTTTT. Protein sequence: CATKRTGELFF.